This T cell receptor beta chain is drawn from a study of blood T cell repertoires in COVID-19. Overall study: The United States, Italy and Spain provided the acute and convalescent COVID-19 samples.

The authors' processing: Using reference gene primer amplification, nucleated cell counts were estimated. Repertoires were generated with immunoSEQ multiplex PCR, while TCRdb's copy carries only in-frame clones and drops some. V, J and clone size derive from that table, while D and trimming were established from the DNA sequence. This sample yields 200,000 to 250,000 clones, of which roughly 86% are seen a single time; about 2.5% belongs to the top ten. This clone was seen only once. Material for sequencing was peripheral blood. The sequence was obtained from a woman in her sixties or seventies with acute or convalescent COVID-19.

The CDR3 reads CASSQWRNQPQHF. The DNA of the CDR3 is TGTGCCAGCAGCCAATGGCGCAATCAGCCCCAGCATTTT. The rearrangement uses TRBV3-1 (or the pseudogene TRBV3-2) and TRBJ1-5; D remains ambiguous. V was cut by 2 bases and J by 2 bases, with 4 bases left in between. The CDR3 contains 13 residues. Germline CDR1 LGHDT, CDR2 YNNKEL (reference sequence).